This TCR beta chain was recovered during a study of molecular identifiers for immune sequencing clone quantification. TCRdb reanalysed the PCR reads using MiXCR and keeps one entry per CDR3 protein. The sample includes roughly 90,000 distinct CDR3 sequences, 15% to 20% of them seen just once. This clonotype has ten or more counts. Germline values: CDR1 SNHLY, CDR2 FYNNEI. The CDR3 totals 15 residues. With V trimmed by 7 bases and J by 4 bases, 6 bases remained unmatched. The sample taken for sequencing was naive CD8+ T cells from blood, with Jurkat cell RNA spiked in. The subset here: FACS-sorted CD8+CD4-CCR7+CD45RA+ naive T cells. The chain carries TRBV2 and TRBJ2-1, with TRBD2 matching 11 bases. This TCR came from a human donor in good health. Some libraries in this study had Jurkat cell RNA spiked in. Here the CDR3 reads CASTLGLAEYNEQFF. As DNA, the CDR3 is TGTGCCAGCACGCTGGGACTAGCGGAATACAATGAGCAGTTCTTC. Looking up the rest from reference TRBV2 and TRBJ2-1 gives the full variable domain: EPEVTQTPSHQVTQMGQEVILRCVPISNHLYFYWYRQILGQKVEFLVSFYNNEISEKSEIFDDQFSVERPDGSNFTLKIRSTKLEDSAMYFCASTLGLAEYNEQFFGPGTRLTVL.